A selection of T cell receptor beta chains follows, all from one sample in a study of regulatory T cells in long-lasting Graves disease. TCRdb redid the calling of the multiplex PCR reads with MiXCR, one entry per CDR3 protein. The sample contains 700,000 or so distinct CDR3 sequences, approximately 31% of which appear only once. This sample comprised peripheral blood mononuclear cells (PBMCs), obtained when the disease was refractory, from a patient treated with antithyroid drugs. The source of these receptors is a female donor with Graves disease. CDR3s include the opening cysteine and the closing phenylalanine or tryptophan. The D gene is left open where the match is weak. Expanded clones are given a class, and other clones once, few, many or no size at all.

D gene | J gene | clone size | V gene | CDR3 DNA | CDR3 protein
. | TRBJ1-6 | . | TRBV6-9 | TGTGCCAGCAGTTATAAGGGGAAGGGGAGTAATTCACCCCTCCACTTT | CASSYKGKGSNSPLHF
TRBD2 | TRBJ2-7 | few | TRBV12-3/TRBV12-4 | TGTGCCAGCGGGGGCCCGGGAGGGCTGAACGAGCAGTACTTC | CASGGPGGLNEQYF
. | TRBJ1-3 | . | TRBV30 | TGTGCCTGGAGTATCACGTTAAACTCTGGAAACACCATATATTTT | CAWSITLNSGNTIYF
. | TRBJ2-7 | . | TRBV4-1 | TGCGCCAGCAGCCACCAGGTTGAGTATCTAGGCTCCTACGAGCAGTACTTC | CASSHQVEYLGSYEQYF
. | TRBJ1-5 | . | TRBV6-1 | TGTGCCAGCAGTGAAGCGCGATGGGAGGGGATTCAGCCCCAGCATTTT | CASSEARWEGIQPQHF
. | TRBJ2-5 | few | TRBV25-1 | TGTGCCAGCAGTGAATATACAGGGCAAGAGACCCAGTACTTC | CASSEYTGQETQYF
. | TRBJ2-2 | . | TRBV20-1 | TGCAGTGCTAGAGAGACCGGGACCTACACCGGGGAGCTGTTTTTT | CSARETGTYTGELFF
. | TRBJ2-1 | . | TRBV2 | TGTGCCAGCATGTACACTCCTGGGGAGTTCTTC | CASMYTPGEFF
. | TRBJ2-2 | . | TRBV6-1 | TGTGCCAGCAGCCGAGGAGGCCCCGGGGAGCTGTTTTTT | CASSRGGPGELFF
. | TRBJ2-7 | . | TRBV6-1 | TGTGCCAGCAGTACTTGGGTCAGCTCCTACGAGCAGTACTTC | CASSTWVSSYEQYF
TRBD2 | TRBJ2-7 | few | TRBV6-2/TRBV6-3 | TGTGCCAGCAGTTACTCTATAGCGGGAGGATCCTACGAGCAGTACTTC | CASSYSIAGGSYEQYF
TRBD1 | TRBJ2-7 | . | TRBV11-2 | TGTGCCAGCAGCTTAGGGACAGGGGGCTTTGGCGAGCAGTACTTC | CASSLGTGGFGEQYF
TRBD1 | TRBJ1-1 | . | TRBV10-3 | TGTGCCATCAGGGGACAGGTAACAAGGACTGAAGCTTTCTTT | CAIRGQVTRTEAFF
TRBD1 | TRBJ2-7 | few | TRBV12-3/TRBV12-4 | TGTGCCAGCAGTTTAAGGCGGACAGGGGACAACTACGAGCAGTACTTC | CASSLRRTGDNYEQYF
. | TRBJ1-4 | few | TRBV7-9 | TGTGCCAGCGGAAATCCGGGGGGAAATGAAAAACTGTTTTTT | CASGNPGGNEKLFF
TRBD2 | TRBJ2-7 | few | TRBV11-2 | TGTGCCAGCAGCGGGAGACTGGGACTAGCGGGGTCAAGCTCCTACGAGCAGTACTTC | CASSGRLGLAGSSSYEQYF
TRBD2 | TRBJ2-4 | . | TRBV6-1 | TGTGCCAGCAGCCCGGGACTAGCGGGAAACATTCAGTACTTC | CASSPGLAGNIQYF
. | TRBJ1-1 | . | TRBV11-2 | TGTGCCAGCAGCCCGCTCGGGGGCAGAAACACTGAAGCTTTCTTT | CASSPLGGRNTEAFF
. | TRBJ2-7 | . | TRBV28 | TGTGCCAGCAGCCAAGGCGTGGGAGCCTACGAGCAGTACTTC | CASSQGVGAYEQYF
. | TRBJ1-2 | . | TRBV19 | TGTGCCAGTAGTATAGCTAAAGGCCGCTATGGCTACACCTTC | CASSIAKGRYGYTF
. | TRBJ1-1 | few | TRBV5-1 | TGCGCCAGCAGCTTTGGACCGTTGAACACTGAAGCTTTCTTT | CASSFGPLNTEAFF
. | TRBJ1-1 | few | TRBV5-5 | TGTGCCAGCAGCTTGGATGCGGACCCTGAAAACACTGAAGCTTTCTTT | CASSLDADPENTEAFF
TRBD1 | TRBJ1-5 | . | TRBV28 | TGTGCCAGCAATAAGGGAGGGGGCTGGCAGCCCCAGCATTTT | CASNKGGGWQPQHF
TRBD2 | TRBJ2-3 | few | TRBV6-1 | TGTGCCAGCAGGAAGGCGGGAGGGGACACAGATACGCAGTATTTT | CASRKAGGDTDTQYF
. | TRBJ1-6 | few | TRBV18 | TGTGCCAGCTCACCCACAGATGGAGGAAATTCACCCCTCCACTTT | CASSPTDGGNSPLHF
. | TRBJ1-1 | few | TRBV4-1 | TGCGCCAGCAGCCAAACCAGGGTACACGAGGCTTTCTTT | CASSQTRVHEAFF
TRBD2 | TRBJ2-7 | . | TRBV6-1 | TGTGCCAGCAGCCGTTCTCTAGCGGGGTCCTACGAGCAGTACTTC | CASSRSLAGSYEQYF
. | TRBJ1-2 | . | TRBV5-1 | TGCGCCAGCAGACCCACGGACCCGGACGTCGGCTACACCTTC | CASRPTDPDVGYTF
. | TRBJ1-2 | . | TRBV7-9 | TGTGCCAGCAGCCCGGAAGCGGGTTTAGGGAATGGCTACACCTTC | CASSPEAGLGNGYTF
. | TRBJ1-1 | . | TRBV19 | TGTGCCAGTACCATGTTACAGAAGAACACTGAAGCTTTCTTT | CASTMLQKNTEAFF
. | TRBJ1-1 | . | TRBV3-1 | TGTGCCAGCAGCCAAGCCGGGCTTTCCGAAGCTTTCTTT | CASSQAGLSEAFF
. | TRBJ2-6 | . | TRBV2 | TGTGCCAGCCTGGGTTACAGGGAGAATCCAAGCTCTGGGGCCAACGTCCTGACTTTC | CASLGYRENPSSGANVLTF
. | TRBJ2-3 | . | TRBV29-1 | TGCAGCGTGGGATCAGATACGCAGTATTTT | CSVGSDTQYF
. | TRBJ2-6 | . | TRBV27 | TGTGCCAGCAGAAGGGACTTTAGCTCTGGGGCCAACGTCCTGACTTTC | CASRRDFSSGANVLTF
. | TRBJ1-1 | few | TRBV30 | TGTGCCTGGACTCCTGTAGGCACTGAAGCTTTCTTT | CAWTPVGTEAFF
TRBD1 | TRBJ1-2 | few | TRBV7-9 | TGTGCCAGCAGGGACGGGAAGGGGGCCTATGGCTACACCTTC | CASRDGKGAYGYTF
TRBD2 | TRBJ2-5 | . | TRBV6-1 | TGTGCCAGCAGTGAACGACTAGCGGGAGGGCCGACGTTGGAGACCCAGTACTTC | CASSERLAGGPTLETQYF
. | TRBJ1-4 | few | TRBV7-9 | TGTGCCAGCAGCTCCTCCCCTGAAAAACTGTTTTTT | CASSSSPEKLFF
TRBD1 | TRBJ1-5 | few | TRBV7-2 | TGTGCCAGCAGCCCCGGGACAGGGAGATTTCAGCCCCAGCATTTT | CASSPGTGRFQPQHF
. | TRBJ2-7 | . | TRBV28 | TGTGCCAGCAGTCCTAAGAGCCTGTGCGAGCAGTACTTC | CASSPKSLCEQYF
TRBD1 | TRBJ2-6 | . | TRBV7-9 | TGTGCCAGCAGCTCAACGACAGGGGGCAATGGGGCCAACGTCCTGACTTTC | CASSSTTGGNGANVLTF
TRBD2 | TRBJ2-7 | . | TRBV2 | TGTGCCAGCAGTGACTGGGCTATTGAGGTGGCGCAGCGGGAGCAGGAGCAGTACTTC | CASSDWAIEVAQREQEQYF
. | TRBJ2-6 | few | TRBV11-2 | TGTGCCAGCAGCTTAGAGTACTCTGGGGCCAACGTCCTGACTTTC | CASSLEYSGANVLTF
. | TRBJ1-2 | . | TRBV19 | TGTGCCAGTAGTCCTGGCATGGCTCTATATGGCTACACCTTC | CASSPGMALYGYTF
TRBD1 | TRBJ1-2 | . | TRBV29-1 | TGCAGCAAGGCGACAGGGGACAAGGCTAACTATGGCTACACCTTC | CSKATGDKANYGYTF
. | TRBJ1-1 | few | TRBV30 | TGTGCCTGGAGTGTTAGTCCGGGAGCTTTCTTT | CAWSVSPGAFF
. | TRBJ1-1 | . | TRBV5-1 | TGCGCCAGCAGCTCACCCGCCGGACGACTGAACACTGAAGCTTTCTTT | CASSSPAGRLNTEAFF
. | TRBJ1-2 | . | TRBV6-5 | TGTGCCAGCAGTTACTCCGAGGCGATTAACTATGGCTACACCTTC | CASSYSEAINYGYTF
. | TRBJ1-1 | . | TRBV19 | TGTGCCAGTAGTATAGGGGACGGGAACACTGAAGCTTTCTTT | CASSIGDGNTEAFF